The 26 T cell receptor beta chains below were found in one sample sequenced in a study of blood T cell repertoires in COVID-19. Some clones are missing from TCRdb's copy, which holds only in-frame ones; the method was immunoSEQ multiplex PCR. The table includes 150,000 to 200,000 clones, 65% to 80% detected once. Sequencing was performed on PBMCs or T cells enriched from blood (not recorded which). These receptors all stem from a woman in her 50s with acute COVID-19.

The chain employs TRBV11-2 and TRBJ1-5; weak D call: TRBD1 (5 bases). Trimming took 5 bases from V and 4 from J, leaving 9 bases between them. CDR1 is SGHAT, CDR2 FQNNGV, per germline. The CDR3 extends over 13 amino acids. CDR3 region: CASSSDRNQPQHF. The CDR3 nucleotides are TGTGCCAGCAGCAGCGACAGAAATCAGCCCCAGCATTTT.

Only one count was recorded for this clone. This rearrangement joins TRBV9 to TRBJ2-2; 12 nucleotides agree with TRBD2. With V trimmed by 2 bases and J by 6 bases, 5 bases remained unmatched. CDR1 is SGDLS, CDR2 YYNGEE, per germline. The CDR3 totals 16 residues. CDR3: CASSVRASGGAGELFF. CDR3 sequence (DNA): TGTGCCAGCAGCGTCAGGGCTAGCGGGGGGGCCGGGGAGCTGTTTTTT.

J is TRBJ1-5 and V is TRBV28; D might be TRBD1 (6 bases). V lost 4 bases, J lost 5 bases, and 15 bases lay in between. Germline values: CDR1 MDHEN, CDR2 SYDVKM. CDR3 length: 15 amino acids. The CDR3: CASSSDGRGYQPQHF. The DNA for the CDR3 is TGTGCCAGCAGTTCCGACGGCAGGGGTTATCAGCCCCAGCATTTT.

This clone turned up a few times. The sample carries other DNA sequences with the same CDR3. CDR3 nucleotide sequence: TGCGCCAGCAGCTTGACAATCGATACGCAGTATTTT. The encoded protein is CASSLTIDTQYF. The rearrangement links TRBV5-1 to TRBJ2-3; D not certain. CDR1 and CDR2 (germline): SGHRS, YFSETQ. There are 12 residues in the CDR3. V lost 1 base and J lost 6, with 6 bases in between.

This clone was recorded once. This chain joins TRBV2 and TRBJ2-1; D not resolved. Trimming removed 2 bases at V and 0 bases at J, with 5 bases between. CDR1 is SNHLY, CDR2 FYNNEI, per germline. This CDR3 comprises 14 residues. CDR3: CASSEPSSYNEQFF. CDR3 DNA: TGTGCCAGCAGTGAACCCAGCTCCTACAATGAGCAGTTCTTC.

This clone was counted only a few times. V is TRBV5-1 and J is TRBJ1-6; D perhaps matches TRBD1 (6 bases). The CDR3 totals 13 residues. In germline, CDR1 is SGHRS, CDR2 YFSETQ. V was trimmed by 4 bases and J by 7 bases, leaving 9 bases between them. The CDR3 region is CASSVGANSPLHF. Written as DNA, the CDR3 is TGCGCCAGCAGCGTGGGGGCGAATTCACCCCTCCACTTT. The full variable domain, completed using reference TRBV5-1 and TRBJ1-6, is KAGVTQTPRYLIKTRGQQVTLSCSPISGHRSVSWYQQTPGQGLQFLFEYFSETQRNKGNFPGRFSGRQFSNSRSEMNVSTLELGDSALYLCASSVGANSPLHFGNGTRLTVT.

This clone was counted a few times. The rearrangement uses TRBV29-1 and TRBJ1-3, with 8 bases matching TRBD1. The CDR3 covers 16 residues. CDR1 SQVTM and CDR2 ANQGSEA come from the germline V gene. V lost 0 bases and J lost 4; bases outside the gene matches: 8. In nucleotides, the CDR3 is TGCAGCGTTGAAGATCCCCTCGGGACAGGCGGAAACACCATATATTTT. Protein product: CSVEDPLGTGGNTIYF. The entire variable domain, with the rest obtained from reference TRBV29-1 and TRBJ1-3, is as follows: SAVISQKPSRDICQRGTSLTIQCQVDSQVTMMFWYRQQPGQSLTLIATANQGSEATYESGFVIDKFPISRPNLTFSTLTVSNMSPEDSSIYLCSVEDPLGTGGNTIYFGEGSWLTVV.

Comments on this clone: Other DNA variants within this sample encode the same CDR3. The gene calls are TRBV4-3 and TRBJ1-2; 7 nucleotides line up with TRBD1. CDR3 length equals 14 residues. The germline V gene encodes CDR1 LGHNA and CDR2 YSLEER. J gave up 6 bases and V 1 base, and 5 bases lay outside the gene matches. The CDR3 DNA is TGCGCCAGCAGCCAAGTCCCCGACAGGGATGGCTACACCTTC. This codes for CASSQVPDRDGYTF.

The chain recombines TRBV7-2 with TRBJ2-5; D ambiguous. The CDR3 has 16 amino acids. V was shortened by 5 bases and J by 2 bases, with 18 bases between the two germline ends. Germline-derived CDR1 and CDR2 are SGHTA and FQGNSA. CDR3 sequence reads: CASSPRSSPQQETQYF. The CDR3 DNA sequence: TGTGCCAGCAGCCCGCGGAGTTCCCCTCAGCAAGAGACCCAGTACTTC. Full variable domain (rest looked up from reference TRBV7-2 and TRBJ2-5): GAGVSQSPSNKVTEKGKDVELRCDPISGHTALYWYRQSLGQGLEFLIYFQGNSAPDKSGLPSDRFSAERTGGSVSTLTIQRTQQEDSAVYLCASSPRSSPQQETQYFGPGTRLLVL.

V usage is TRBV21-1 and J usage is TRBJ2-3; TRBD1 reflects the table's D call only, with no check against the DNA. TRBV21-1 is given as a pseudogene. The CDR3 runs 17 residues. CDR3 amino acids: CASSRPEDRKGTDTQYF. CDR3 in DNA: TGTGCCAGCAGCCGACCAGAGGACAGGAAAGGGACAGATACGCAGTATTTT.

The V call is TRBV28, the J call TRBJ2-7, with D tentatively TRBD2 (5 bases). The CDR3 consists of 17 residues. Between the trimmed V and J ends, which lost 2 bases and 6 bases, there was a span of 23 bases. The germline V gene has CDR1 MDHEN and CDR2 SYDVKM. The CDR3 coding sequence is TGTGCCAGCAGTTTAGGGTGGCCTCGTGGGAGTTGGTTCGAGCAGTACGTC. It is translated as CASSLGWPRGSWFEQYV.

This clone has a handful of counts. V is TRBV9 and J is TRBJ1-4, with D maybe TRBD1 (6 bases). The CDR3 is made up of 16 amino acids. Deletions cut 2 bases from V and 4 bases from J, with 15 bases between. Germline V gene lookup returns CDR1 SGDLS and CDR2 YYNGEE. Written as DNA, the CDR3 is TGTGCCAGCAGCGTTAGCAACGGACAGCTTAATGAAAAACTGTTTTTT. This gives the protein CASSVSNGQLNEKLFF.

The chain carries TRBV2 and TRBJ2-2; D is perhaps TRBD1 (6 bases). The V end was cut by 8 bases, the J end by 1 base, with 17 bases between. The germline CDR1 and CDR2 sequences are SNHLY and FYNNEI. This CDR3 spans 16 amino acids. CDR3 nucleotides: TGTGCCAGCCTTCCCGTTACAGGGAAGAACACCGGGGAGCTGTTTTTT. Translated: CASLPVTGKNTGELFF.

The J gene is TRBJ1-5, the V gene TRBV12-3 or TRBV12-4, with D uncertain. V gave up 5 bases and J gave up 5 bases, with 10 bases separating them. CDR3 length: 13 amino acids. The CDR3 coding sequence is TGTGCCAGCAGTCTCCCCCCGGATCAGCCCCAGCATTTT. This sequence encodes CASSLPPDQPQHF.

This clone came up once. The V and J genes are TRBV7-6 and TRBJ2-3; tentatively, D is TRBD2 (6 bases). Trimming left V 6 bases short and J 9 bases short, with 10 bases between. Germline V gene sequence: CDR1 SGHVS, CDR2 FNYEAQ. There are 11 residues in the CDR3. CDR3: CASRTGDTQYF. The CDR3 region has the DNA TGTGCCAGCAGGACGGGGGACACGCAGTATTTT.

J is TRBJ1-1 and V is TRBV7-9; the D gene is possibly TRBD1 (6 bases). The ends were cut back, 8 bases at V and 1 base at J, with 14 bases in the middle. Per the germline V gene, CDR1 is SEHNR and CDR2 is FQNEAQ (reference sequence). The CDR3 sequence is 14 residues long. The CDR3, as DNA: TGTGCCAGCCTTCGGACAGCTACGAACACTGAAGCTTTCTTT. Translated: CASLRTATNTEAFF.

The chain carries TRBV7-9 and TRBJ1-4, with a tentative D call TRBD1 (6 bases). CDR1 is SEHNR, CDR2 FQNEAQ, per germline (reference sequence). CDR3 length: 17 amino acids. The germline V and J ends were trimmed by 3 bases and 8 bases, with 22 bases remaining between them. The CDR3 reads CASSLDNRDYEREKLFF. DNA of the CDR3: TGTGCCAGCAGCTTGGATAACAGGGACTACGAGCGAGAAAAACTGTTTTTT. Full variable domain (outside the CDR3, taken from reference TRBV7-9 and TRBJ1-4): DTGVSQNPRHKITKRGQNVTFRCDPISEHNRLYWYRQTLGQGPEFLTYFQNEAQLEKSRLLSDRFSAERPKGSFSTLEIQRTEQGDSAMYLCASSLDNRDYEREKLFFGSGTQLSVL.

The V call is TRBV6-1, the J call TRBJ2-7; D is perhaps TRBD2 (6 bases). This CDR3 has 15 residues. The germline V and J ends were trimmed by 1 base and 9 bases, with 19 bases remaining between them. Germline CDR1 reads MNHNS; CDR2 reads SASEGT. CDR3: CASSEGTTRAGGQYV. DNA for the CDR3: TGTGCCAGCAGTGAAGGGACTACCAGAGCCGGGGGGCAGTACGTC.

This clone came up a few times. The rearrangement joins TRBV28 to TRBJ1-2, with D perhaps TRBD1 (6 bases). Trimming removed 7 bases at V and 3 bases at J, with 21 bases between. The CDR3 has 16 amino acids. Germline V gene data show CDR1 as MDHEN and CDR2 as SYDVKM. CDR3 nucleotides: TGTGCCAGCACCGCATTACTTGGGGGCGCTCACTATGGCTACACCTTC. The encoded protein is CASTALLGGAHYGYTF.

The J gene is TRBJ1-3, the V gene TRBV3-1 (or the pseudogene TRBV3-2), with TRBD1 matching over 7 bases. J lost 4 bases, V lost 6 bases, and 6 bases had no gene match. The CDR3 has 14 amino acids. Germline-derived CDR1 and CDR2 are LGHDT and YNNKEL (reference sequence). The CDR3 coding sequence is TGTGCCAGCAGACATGACAGGGACGGAAACACCATATATTTT. Translating it yields CASRHDRDGNTIYF.

The chain combines TRBV25-1 with TRBJ1-2, with no clear D. The length of the CDR3 is 14 residues. Germline V gene data show CDR1 as MGHDK and CDR2 as SYGVNS. With 5 bases removed from V and 4 bases from J, the gap between germline ends came to 14 bases. The CDR3 sequence is CASSRGKAIYGYTF. The CDR3 DNA is TGTGCCAGCAGTAGAGGGAAGGCCATCTATGGCTACACCTTC.

The chain joins TRBV4-1 to TRBJ2-1, with a possible D match to TRBD1 (6 bases). This CDR3 has 13 amino acids. Trimming pared 4 bases from V and 6 bases from J, leaving 10 bases between. The germline CDR1 and CDR2 sequences are MGHRA and YSYEKL. CDR3 region: CASSRDNLNEQFF. The CDR3 nucleotides are TGCGCCAGCAGCCGGGACAATCTCAATGAGCAGTTCTTC.

J is TRBJ2-5 and V is TRBV10-2, with 11 bases identical to TRBD2. The germline gives CDR1 WSHSY, CDR2 SAAADI. This CDR3 is built from 17 residues. The V and J ends lost 0 bases and 4 bases, in that order; junction bases with no gene match: 7. CDR3 loop: CASSESGIAGGAETQYF. The CDR3 nucleotides are TGCGCCAGCAGTGAGTCGGGAATAGCGGGGGGGGCAGAGACCCAGTACTTC.

V usage is TRBV27 and J usage is TRBJ2-7; 13 bases are a match to TRBD2. V gave up 5 bases and J gave up 3 bases; unmatched junction bases: 7. Germline V lookup: CDR1 MNHEY, CDR2 SMNVEV (reference sequence). CDR3 length: 16 residues. CDR3 nucleotide sequence: TGTGCCAGCAGTCCCTGGGGACTAGCGGGGAACTACGAGCAGTACGTC. It yields the protein CASSPWGLAGNYEQYV.

To note about this clone: One end of the junction does not line up with germline, which may come from a read error. The chain recombines TRBV7-7 with TRBJ2-3; TRBD2 matches 11 bases. The CDR3 is 16 residues long. Germline V CDR1 and CDR2: SSHAT, FNYEAQ (reference sequence). CDR3 region: CASSLGSGGATDTQYF. The CDR3 region has the DNA TGTGCTAGCAGCTTAGGTAGCGGGGGGGCGACAGATACGCAGTATTTT.

This chain connects TRBV4-1 to TRBJ2-7; TRBD1 might be the D (7 bases). Looked up from germline, CDR1 is MGHRA and CDR2 is YSYEKL. Trimming removed 7 bases from V and 13 bases from J, with 20 bases in between. The CDR3 extends over 12 amino acids. CDR3 residues: CASKAVGGTVYV. CDR3 bases: TGCGCCAGCAAGGCCGTTGGAGGGACAGTCTACGTC.